This T cell receptor beta chain came from a study of technical replicates of blood from a handful of donors. The CDR3 loop spans 20 amino acids. The V gene end was trimmed by 3 bases and the J gene end by 1 base; junction bases not matched to a gene: 14. Measured with immunoSEQ multiplex PCR; TCRdb has only the in-frame clones, and not every one. The profile shows more than 9,000 clones, around 94% of them singletons. The chain couples TRBV5-3 to TRBJ2-7, with 15 positions matching TRBD2. TRBV5-3 is given ORF status, its function remaining uncertain. Sequencing was carried out using PBMCs. This TCR derives from a human donor in good health. Written as DNA, the CDR3 is TGTGCCAGAAGCTCACTACCGGGACTAGCGGGAGGACTATGTTCCTACGAGCAGTACTTC. Translated, it gives CARSSLPGLAGGLCSYEQYF.